Sequencing of this TCR beta chain was carried out in a study of tumor-infiltrating lymphocytes in primary liver carcinoma. About the research overall: Patients included men and women of 30 to 69 years.

Germline DNA was also extracted, with blood RNA taken from unsorted whole blood. The input was 450 to 550 ng total RNA; TCR beta cDNA was made from it with a constant-region primer. Libraries covering TCR beta were generated through three nested multiplex PCR rounds (using a slightly modified ARM-PCR). TRBV1-TRBV30 forward and Cbeta reverse primers drove the first two roughly 10-cycle rounds. MiXCR, run by TCRdb on the multiplex PCR reads, gives a single entry per CDR3 protein. The sample holds fewer than 350,000 distinct CDR3 sequences; 60% to 80% are singletons and the top ten take approximately 9%. V was clipped by 5 bases and J by 0 bases; unmatched bases: 9. CDR3 size: 16 residues. Germline CDR1 reads SGHVS; CDR2 reads FQNEAQ. This clonotype was seen a handful of times.

Sequencing was done on a sample of peripheral blood. This chain connects TRBV7-8 to TRBJ2-7; TRBD1 matches 8 bases. The receptor's source is a man in his forties or fifties with primary liver carcinoma and hepatitis B virus infection. The DNA of the CDR3 is TGTGCCAGCAGCCGAGGAGACAGGGGTTTCTCCTACGAGCAGTACTTC. Encoded protein: CASSRGDRGFSYEQYF.